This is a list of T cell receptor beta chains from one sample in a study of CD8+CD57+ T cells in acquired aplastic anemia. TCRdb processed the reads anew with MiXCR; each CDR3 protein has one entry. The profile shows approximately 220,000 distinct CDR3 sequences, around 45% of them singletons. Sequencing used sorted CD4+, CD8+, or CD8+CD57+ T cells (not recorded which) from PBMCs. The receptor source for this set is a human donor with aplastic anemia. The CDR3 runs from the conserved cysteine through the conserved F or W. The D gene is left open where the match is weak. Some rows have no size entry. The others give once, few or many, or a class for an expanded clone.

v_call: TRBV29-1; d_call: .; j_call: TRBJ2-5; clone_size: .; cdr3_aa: CSVEGQRRQEAQYF; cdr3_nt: TGCAGCGTTGAAGGGCAGCGCCGCCAAGAGGCCCAGTACTTC
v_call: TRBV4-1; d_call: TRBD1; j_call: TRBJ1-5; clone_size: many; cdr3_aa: CASSQDRGKGNQPQHF; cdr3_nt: TGCGCCAGCAGCCAAGACAGGGGGAAGGGCAATCAGCCCCAGCATTTT
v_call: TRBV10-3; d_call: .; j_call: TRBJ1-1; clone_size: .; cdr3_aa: CAIRATEIDTEAFF; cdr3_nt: TGTGCCATCAGGGCGACAGAAATAGACACTGAAGCTTTCTTT
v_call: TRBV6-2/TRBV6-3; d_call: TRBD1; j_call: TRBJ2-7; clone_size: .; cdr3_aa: CASSYPTGTVNYEQYF; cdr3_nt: TGTGCCAGCAGTTATCCTACCGGGACAGTGAACTACGAGCAGTACTTC
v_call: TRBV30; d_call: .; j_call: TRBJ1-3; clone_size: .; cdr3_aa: CAWTGHADTIYF; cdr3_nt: TGTGCCTGGACGGGGCACGCGGACACCATATATTTT
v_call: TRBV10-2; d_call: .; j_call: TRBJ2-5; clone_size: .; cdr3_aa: CASSVGVSQETQYF; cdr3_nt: TGCGCCAGCAGTGTTGGGGTCAGCCAAGAGACCCAGTACTTC
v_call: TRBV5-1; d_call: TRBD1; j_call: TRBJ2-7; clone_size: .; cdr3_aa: CASSLGQAILYEQYF; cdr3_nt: TGCGCCAGCAGCCTGGGACAGGCGATACTCTACGAGCAGTACTTC
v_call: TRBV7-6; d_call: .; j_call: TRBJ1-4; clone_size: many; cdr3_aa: CASSLMRAVARTNEKLFF; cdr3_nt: TGTGCCAGCAGCTTAATGCGGGCAGTGGCGAGAACTAATGAAAAACTGTTTTTT
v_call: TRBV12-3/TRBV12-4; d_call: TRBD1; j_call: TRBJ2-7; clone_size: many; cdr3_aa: CASSSTGQGFYEQYF; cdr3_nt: TGTGCCAGCAGCTCCACCGGACAGGGGTTCTACGAGCAGTACTTC
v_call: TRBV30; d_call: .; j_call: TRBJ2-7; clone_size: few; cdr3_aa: CAWRESYEQYF; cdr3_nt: TGTGCCTGGAGGGAGTCCTACGAGCAGTACTTC
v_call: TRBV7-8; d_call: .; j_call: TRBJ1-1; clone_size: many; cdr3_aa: CASSHSETEAFF; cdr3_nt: TGTGCCAGCAGCCATTCGGAAACTGAAGCTTTCTTT
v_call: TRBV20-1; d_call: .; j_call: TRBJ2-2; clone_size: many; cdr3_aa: CSARGAGHRLTGELFF; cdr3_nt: TGCAGTGCTAGAGGCGCGGGACACCGACTCACCGGGGAGCTGTTTTTT
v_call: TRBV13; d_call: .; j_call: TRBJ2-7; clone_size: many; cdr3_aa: CASSLLGSQSYEQYF; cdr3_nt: TGTGCCAGCAGCTTATTGGGCAGCCAGTCCTACGAGCAGTACTTC
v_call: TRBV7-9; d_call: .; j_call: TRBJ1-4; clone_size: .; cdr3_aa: CVTQGRFNEKLFF; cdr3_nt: TGTGTTACCCAGGGCCGCTTCAATGAAAAACTGTTTTTT
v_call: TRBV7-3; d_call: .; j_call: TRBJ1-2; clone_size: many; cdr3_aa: CASSLTGARANYGYTF; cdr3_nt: TGTGCCAGCAGCTTAACCGGGGCCCGGGCTAACTATGGCTACACCTTC
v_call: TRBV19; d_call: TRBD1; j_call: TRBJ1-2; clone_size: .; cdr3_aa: CASRPITGVDNYGYTF; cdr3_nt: TGTGCCAGTAGGCCCATTACAGGGGTCGATAACTATGGCTACACCTTC
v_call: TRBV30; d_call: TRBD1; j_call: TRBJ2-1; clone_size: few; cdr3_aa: CAWGQGIENEQFF; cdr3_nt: TGTGCCTGGGGACAGGGGATCGAAAATGAGCAGTTCTTC
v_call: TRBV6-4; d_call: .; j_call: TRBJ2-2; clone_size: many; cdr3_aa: CASSRTNTGELFF; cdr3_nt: TGTGCCAGCAGTAGGACGAACACCGGGGAGCTGTTTTTT
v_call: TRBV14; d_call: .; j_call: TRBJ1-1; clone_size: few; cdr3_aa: CASSFGPNTEAFF; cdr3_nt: TGTGCCAGCAGCTTCGGACCGAACACTGAAGCTTTCTTT
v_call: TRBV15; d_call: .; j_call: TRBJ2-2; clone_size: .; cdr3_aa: CATSRSGVLSTGELFF; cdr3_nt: TGTGCCACCAGCAGATCGGGGGTGTTGAGCACCGGGGAGCTGTTTTTT
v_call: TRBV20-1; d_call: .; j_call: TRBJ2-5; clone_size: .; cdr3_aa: CSARDAKETQYF; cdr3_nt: TGCAGTGCTAGAGACGCTAAAGAGACCCAGTACTTC
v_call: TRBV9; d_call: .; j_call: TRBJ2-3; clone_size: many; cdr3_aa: CASSVEGVATDTQYF; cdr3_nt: TGTGCCAGCAGCGTAGAGGGGGTCGCGACAGATACGCAGTATTTT
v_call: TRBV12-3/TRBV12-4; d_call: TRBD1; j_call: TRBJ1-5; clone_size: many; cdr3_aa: CASSPFPGQGSNQPQHF; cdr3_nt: TGTGCCAGCAGTCCGTTCCCGGGACAGGGGAGCAATCAGCCCCAGCATTTT
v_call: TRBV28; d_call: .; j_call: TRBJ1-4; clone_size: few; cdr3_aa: CASSLSVATNEKLFF; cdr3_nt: TGTGCCAGCAGTTTATCAGTTGCAACTAATGAAAAACTGTTTTTT
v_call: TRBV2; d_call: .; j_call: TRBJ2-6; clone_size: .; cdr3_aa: CASSELGSGANVLTF; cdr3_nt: TGTGCCAGCAGTGAATTAGGTTCTGGGGCCAACGTCCTGACTTTC
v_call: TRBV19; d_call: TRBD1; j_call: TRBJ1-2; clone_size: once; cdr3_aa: CATRDSLNYGYTF; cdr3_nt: TGTGCCACGCGGGACAGTTTGAACTATGGCTACACCTTC
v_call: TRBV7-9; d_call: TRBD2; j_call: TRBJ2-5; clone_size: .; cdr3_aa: CARSLMGGRSRETQYF; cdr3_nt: TGTGCCCGCAGCTTAATGGGCGGGAGAAGTAGGGAGACCCAGTACTTC
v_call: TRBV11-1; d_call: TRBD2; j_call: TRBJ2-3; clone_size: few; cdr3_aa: CASSLGGGPDTQYF; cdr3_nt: TGTGCCAGCAGCTTAGGCGGGGGTCCAGATACGCAGTATTTT
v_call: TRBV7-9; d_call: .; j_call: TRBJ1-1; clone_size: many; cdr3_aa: CASSLAIQVFDAFF; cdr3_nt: TGTGCCAGCAGCTTAGCGATCCAGGTCTTTGATGCTTTCTTT
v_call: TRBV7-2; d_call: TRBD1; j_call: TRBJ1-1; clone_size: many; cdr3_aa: CASSLARGQMFEGSLTEAFF; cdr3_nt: TGTGCCAGCAGCTTAGCTAGGGGACAGATGTTCGAGGGTAGCCTCACTGAAGCTTTCTTT
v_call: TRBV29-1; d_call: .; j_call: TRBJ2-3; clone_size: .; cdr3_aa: CSVGTTRTDTQYF; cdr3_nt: TGCAGCGTTGGGACGACCCGCACAGATACGCAGTATTTT
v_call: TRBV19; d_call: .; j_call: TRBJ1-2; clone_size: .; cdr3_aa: CASSPEPGPFGYTF; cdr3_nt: TGTGCCAGTAGTCCAGAGCCGGGACCCTTTGGCTACACCTTC
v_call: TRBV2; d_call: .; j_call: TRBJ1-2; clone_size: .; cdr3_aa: CASRGGVRYGYTF; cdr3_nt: TGTGCCAGCAGGGGGGGGGTTCGATATGGCTACACCTTC
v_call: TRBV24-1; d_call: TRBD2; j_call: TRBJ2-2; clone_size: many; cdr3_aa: CATSGRGTSGRNTGELFF; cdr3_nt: TGTGCCACCAGTGGAAGGGGGACTAGCGGAAGGAACACCGGGGAGCTGTTTTTT
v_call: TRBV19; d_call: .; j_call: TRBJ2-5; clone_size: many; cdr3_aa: CASSLTDQETQYF; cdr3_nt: TGTGCCAGTAGTCTCACGGACCAAGAGACCCAGTACTTC
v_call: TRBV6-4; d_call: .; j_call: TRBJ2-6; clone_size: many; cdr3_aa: CASSQRGDSGANVLTF; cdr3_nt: TGTGCCAGCAGCCAAAGGGGGGACTCTGGGGCCAACGTCCTGACTTTC
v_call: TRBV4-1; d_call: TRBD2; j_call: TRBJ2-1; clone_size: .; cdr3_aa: CASSQRRGGSHNEQFF; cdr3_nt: TGCGCCAGCAGCCAACGGCGGGGGGGCTCCCACAATGAGCAGTTCTTC
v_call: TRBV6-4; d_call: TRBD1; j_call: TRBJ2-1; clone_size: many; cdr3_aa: CASSDSTDRGDEQFF; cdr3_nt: TGTGCCAGCAGTGACTCGACCGACAGGGGTGATGAGCAGTTCTTC
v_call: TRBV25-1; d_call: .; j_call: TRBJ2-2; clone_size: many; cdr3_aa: CASSETSEPYTGELFF; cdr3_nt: TGTGCCAGCAGTGAGACGTCGGAGCCCTACACCGGGGAGCTGTTTTTT
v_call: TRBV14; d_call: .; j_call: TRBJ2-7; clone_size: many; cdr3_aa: CASSQEVGGLAYEQYF; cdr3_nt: TGTGCCAGCAGCCAAGAGGTAGGCGGCCTAGCCTACGAGCAGTACTTC